This entry concerns a single T cell receptor beta chain. Its antigen is not identified. Peripheral blood was drawn, about 9.1 milliliters per donor. A second PCR, run for roughly 7 to 12 cycles, used a sample-barcoded 5' primer plus a J-beta primer mix. TCRdb re-called the 5' RACE reads with MiXCR, one entry per CDR3 protein. The repertoire consists of 910,000 or so distinct CDR3 sequences, with about 51% occurring once and the leading ten covering about a fifth. These data originate in a study of blood T cells in healthy people across ages. The CDR3 sequence is 16 residues long. CDR1 is DFQATT, CDR2 SNEGSKA, per germline (reference sequence). Trimming cost V 0 bases and J 12 bases, with 24 bases left between them. Findings and limits, study-wide: Researchers deemed the diversity estimates from one million T cells underestimates. As age increased, TCR beta diversity per million T cells fell in a roughly linear fashion.

This TCR was sampled from a woman in her sixties in good health. This chain joins TRBV20-1 and TRBJ2-1, with D maybe TRBD2 (5 bases). Input material: blood. The CDR3 reads CSARDLRRSDYVVQFF. CDR3 nucleotides: TGCAGTGCTAGAGATCTAAGGCGGTCTGACTATGTCGTGCAGTTCTTC.